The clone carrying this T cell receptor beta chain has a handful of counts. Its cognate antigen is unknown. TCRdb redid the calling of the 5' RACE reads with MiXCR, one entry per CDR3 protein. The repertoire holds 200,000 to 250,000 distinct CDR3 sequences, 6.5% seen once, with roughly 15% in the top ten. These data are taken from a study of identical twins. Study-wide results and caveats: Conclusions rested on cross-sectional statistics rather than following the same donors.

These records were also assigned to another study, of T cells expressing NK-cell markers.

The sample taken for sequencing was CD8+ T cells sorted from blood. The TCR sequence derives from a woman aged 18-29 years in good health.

Here the CDR3 DNA reads TGTGCCAGCACCCACCCGGGGGTAGAGAACACTGAAGCTTTCTTT. As protein: CASTHPGVENTEAFF. The chain uses TRBV14 and TRBJ1-1; TRBD1 is a possible D gene (5 bases). The CDR3 spans 15 residues. Germline CDR1 SGHDN, CDR2 FVKESK. Trimming pared 7 bases from V and 1 base from J, leaving 16 bases between. The full variable domain, completed using reference TRBV14 and TRBJ1-1, is EAGVTQFPSHSVIEKGQTVTLRCDPISGHDNLYWYRRVMGKEIKFLLHFVKESKQDESGMPNNRFLAERTGGTYSTLKVQPAELEDSGVYFCASTHPGVENTEAFFGQGTRLTVV.